This TCR beta chain was documented in a study of blood T cell repertoires in COVID-19. Some clones are missing from TCRdb's copy, which holds only in-frame ones; the method was immunoSEQ multiplex PCR. The table has 100,000 to 150,000 clones, almost 70% seen once. The receptor was isolated from an older woman with acute or convalescent COVID-19. Specimen: peripheral blood.

CDR3 sequence reads: CASSPSRGNTEAFF. CDR3 in DNA: TGTGCCAGCAGCCCCAGCCGCGGGAACACTGAAGCTTTCTTT. The chain is built from TRBV3-1 (or the pseudogene TRBV3-2) and TRBJ1-1; D ambiguous. Germline V CDR1 and CDR2: LGHDT, YNNKEL (reference sequence). The CDR3 is 14 residues long. V was pared by 4 bases and J by 1 base, with 10 bases between.